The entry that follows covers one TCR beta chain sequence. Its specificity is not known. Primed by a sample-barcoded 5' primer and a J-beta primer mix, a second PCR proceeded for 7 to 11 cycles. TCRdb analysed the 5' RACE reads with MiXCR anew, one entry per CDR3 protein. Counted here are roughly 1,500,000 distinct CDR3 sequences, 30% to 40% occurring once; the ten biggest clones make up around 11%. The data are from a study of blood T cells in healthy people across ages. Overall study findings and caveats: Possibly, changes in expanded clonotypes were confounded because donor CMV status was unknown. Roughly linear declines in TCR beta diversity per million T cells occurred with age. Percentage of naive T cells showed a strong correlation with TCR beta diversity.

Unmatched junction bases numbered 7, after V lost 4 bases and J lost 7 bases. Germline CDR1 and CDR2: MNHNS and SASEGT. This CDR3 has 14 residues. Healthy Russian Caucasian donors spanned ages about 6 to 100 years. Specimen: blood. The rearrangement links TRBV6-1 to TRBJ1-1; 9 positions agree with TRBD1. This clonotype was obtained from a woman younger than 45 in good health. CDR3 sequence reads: CASSGTGVYGEAFF. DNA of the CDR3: TGTGCCAGCAGTGGGACAGGGGTTTATGGTGAAGCTTTCTTT.